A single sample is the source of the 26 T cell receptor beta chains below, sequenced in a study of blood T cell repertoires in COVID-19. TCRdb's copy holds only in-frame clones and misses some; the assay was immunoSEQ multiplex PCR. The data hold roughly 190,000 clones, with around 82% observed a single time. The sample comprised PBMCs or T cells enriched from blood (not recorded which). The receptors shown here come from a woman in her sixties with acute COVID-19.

The CDR3, as DNA: TGCGCCAGCAGTCCAACTAGACTCACAGATACGCAGTATTTT. This sequence encodes CASSPTRLTDTQYF. V and J are TRBV4-1 and TRBJ2-3, with a possible D match to TRBD2 (5 bases). Germline-derived CDR1 and CDR2 are MGHRA and YSYEKL. CDR3 size: 14 residues. V was clipped by 6 bases and J by 2 bases, with 12 bases between them.

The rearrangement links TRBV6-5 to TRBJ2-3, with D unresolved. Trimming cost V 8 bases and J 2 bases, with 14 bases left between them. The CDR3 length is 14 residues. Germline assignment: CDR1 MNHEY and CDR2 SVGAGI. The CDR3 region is CASRYRNPTDTQYF. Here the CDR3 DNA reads TGTGCCAGCCGCTACCGTAACCCCACAGATACGCAGTATTTT.

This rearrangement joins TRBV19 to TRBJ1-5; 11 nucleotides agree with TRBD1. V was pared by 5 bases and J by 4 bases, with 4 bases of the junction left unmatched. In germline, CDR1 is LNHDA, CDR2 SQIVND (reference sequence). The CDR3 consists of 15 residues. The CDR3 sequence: CASSSWDRGNQPQHF. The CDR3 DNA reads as TGTGCCAGTAGTTCTTGGGACAGGGGGAATCAGCCCCAGCATTTT.

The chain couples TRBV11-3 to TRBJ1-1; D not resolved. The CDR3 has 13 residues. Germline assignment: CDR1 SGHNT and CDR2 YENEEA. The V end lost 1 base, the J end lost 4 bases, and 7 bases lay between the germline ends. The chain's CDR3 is CASSLGRATEAFF. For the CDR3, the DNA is TGTGCCAGCAGCTTAGGGCGGGCCACTGAAGCTTTCTTT. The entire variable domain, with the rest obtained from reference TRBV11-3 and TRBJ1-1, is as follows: EAGVVQSPRYKIIEKKQPVAFWCNPISGHNTLYWYLQNLGQGPELLIRYENEEAVDDSQLPKDRFSAERLKGVDSTLKIQPAELGDSAVYLCASSLGRATEAFFGQGTRLTVV.

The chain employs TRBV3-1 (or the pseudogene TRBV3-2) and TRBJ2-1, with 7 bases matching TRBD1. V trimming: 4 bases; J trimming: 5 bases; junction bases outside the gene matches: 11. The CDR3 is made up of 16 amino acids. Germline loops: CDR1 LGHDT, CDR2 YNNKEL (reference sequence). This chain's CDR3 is CASSPLPRQGHNEQFF. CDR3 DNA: TGTGCCAGCAGCCCACTTCCGCGACAGGGACACAATGAGCAGTTCTTC.

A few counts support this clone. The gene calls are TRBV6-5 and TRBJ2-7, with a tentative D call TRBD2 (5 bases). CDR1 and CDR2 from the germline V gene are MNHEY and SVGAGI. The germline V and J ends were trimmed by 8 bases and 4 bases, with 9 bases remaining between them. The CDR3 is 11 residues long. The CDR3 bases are TGTGCCAGCGGGGAGAGTTACGAGCAGTACGTC. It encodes CASGESYEQYV.

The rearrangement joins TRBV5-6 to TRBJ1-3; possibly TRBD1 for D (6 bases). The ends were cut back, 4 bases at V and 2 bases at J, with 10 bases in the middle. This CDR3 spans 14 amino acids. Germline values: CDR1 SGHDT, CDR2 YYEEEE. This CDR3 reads CASSKNRAGNTIYF. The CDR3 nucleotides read TGTGCCAGCAGCAAAAACAGGGCTGGAAACACCATATATTTT.

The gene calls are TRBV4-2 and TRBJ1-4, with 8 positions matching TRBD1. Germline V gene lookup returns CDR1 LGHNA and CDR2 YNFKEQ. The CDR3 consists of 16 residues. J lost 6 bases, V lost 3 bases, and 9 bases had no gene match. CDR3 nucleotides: TGTGCCAGCAGCCACCGACAGGGGAGAGGGGATGAAAAACTGTTTTTT. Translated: CASSHRQGRGDEKLFF.

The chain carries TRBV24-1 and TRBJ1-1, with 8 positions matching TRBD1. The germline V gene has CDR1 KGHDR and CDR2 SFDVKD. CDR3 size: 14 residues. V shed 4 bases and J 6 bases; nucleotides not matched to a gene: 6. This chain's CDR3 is CATSDQGAVAEAFF. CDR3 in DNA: TGTGCCACCAGTGACCAGGGGGCGGTCGCTGAAGCTTTCTTT.

The CDR3, as DNA: TGTGCCAGTCGGGAGGGGAGTGGCTACACCTTC. This gives the protein CASREGSGYTF. The genes are TRBV19 and TRBJ1-2; D is possibly TRBD1 (5 bases). Germline V lookup: CDR1 LNHDA, CDR2 SQIVND (reference sequence). Trimming shortened V by 8 bases and J by 7 bases, and 11 bases separated the two germline ends. CDR3 length: 11 amino acids.

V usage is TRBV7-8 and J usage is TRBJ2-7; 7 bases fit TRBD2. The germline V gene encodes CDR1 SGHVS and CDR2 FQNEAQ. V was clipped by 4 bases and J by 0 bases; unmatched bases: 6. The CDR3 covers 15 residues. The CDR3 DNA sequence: TGTGCCAGCAGCTGGGAGGGGTCATACTCCTACGAGCAGTACGTC. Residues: CASSWEGSYSYEQYV.

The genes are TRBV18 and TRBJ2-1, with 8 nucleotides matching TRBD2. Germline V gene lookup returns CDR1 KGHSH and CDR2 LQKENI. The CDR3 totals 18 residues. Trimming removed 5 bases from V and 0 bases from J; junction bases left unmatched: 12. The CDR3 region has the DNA TGTGCCAGCTCATTCGCGGGGGGCCAAAAGTTCTCCTACAATGAGCAGTTCTTC. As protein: CASSFAGGQKFSYNEQFF. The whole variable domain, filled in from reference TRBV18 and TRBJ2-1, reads NAGVMQNPRHLVRRRGQEARLRCSPMKGHSHVYWYRQLPEEGLKFMVYLQKENIIDESGMPKERFSAEFPKEGPSILRIQQVVRGDSAAYFCASSFAGGQKFSYNEQFFGPGTRLTVL.

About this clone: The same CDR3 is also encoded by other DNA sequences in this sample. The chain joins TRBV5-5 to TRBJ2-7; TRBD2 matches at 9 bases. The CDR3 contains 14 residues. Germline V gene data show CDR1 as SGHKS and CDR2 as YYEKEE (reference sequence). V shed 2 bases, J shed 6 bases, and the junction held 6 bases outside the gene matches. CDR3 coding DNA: TGTGCCAGCAGCTTAGGCGGGCGGGGGGGCGAGCAGTACGTC. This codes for CASSLGGRGGEQYV.

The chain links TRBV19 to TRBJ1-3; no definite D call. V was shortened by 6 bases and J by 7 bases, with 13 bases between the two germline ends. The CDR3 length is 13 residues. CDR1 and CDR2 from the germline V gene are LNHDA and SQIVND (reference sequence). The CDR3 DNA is TGTGCCAGTAGGAATCCCTTGAGGAACACCATATATTTT. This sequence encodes CASRNPLRNTIYF.

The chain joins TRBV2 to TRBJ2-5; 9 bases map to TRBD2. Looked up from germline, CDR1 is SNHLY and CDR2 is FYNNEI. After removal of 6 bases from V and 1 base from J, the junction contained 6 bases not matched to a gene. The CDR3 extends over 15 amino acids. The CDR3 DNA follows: TGTGCCAGCAGGCGAGGACTAGCGATCCAAGAGACCCAGTACTTC. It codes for CASRRGLAIQETQYF.

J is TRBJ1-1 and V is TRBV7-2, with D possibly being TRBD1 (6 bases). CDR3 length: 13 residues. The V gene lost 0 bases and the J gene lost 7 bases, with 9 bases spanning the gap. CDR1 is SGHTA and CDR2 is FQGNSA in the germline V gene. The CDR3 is CASSLARQDEAFF. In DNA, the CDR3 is TGTGCCAGCAGCTTAGCGAGACAGGATGAAGCTTTCTTT.

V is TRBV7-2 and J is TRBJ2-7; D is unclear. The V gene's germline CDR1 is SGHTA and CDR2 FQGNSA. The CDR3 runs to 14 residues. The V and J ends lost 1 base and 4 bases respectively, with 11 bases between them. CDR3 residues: CASSLGAKQYEQYV. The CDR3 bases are TGTGCCAGCAGCTTAGGGGCTAAACAGTACGAGCAGTACGTC.

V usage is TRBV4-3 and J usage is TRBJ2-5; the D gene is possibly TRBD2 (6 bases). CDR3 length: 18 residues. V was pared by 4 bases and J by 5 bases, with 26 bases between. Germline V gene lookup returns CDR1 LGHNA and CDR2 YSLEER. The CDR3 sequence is CASSPTRDSANVWETQYF. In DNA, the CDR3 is TGCGCCAGCAGCCCAACCCGGGACTCCGCTAACGTCTGGGAGACCCAGTACTTC.

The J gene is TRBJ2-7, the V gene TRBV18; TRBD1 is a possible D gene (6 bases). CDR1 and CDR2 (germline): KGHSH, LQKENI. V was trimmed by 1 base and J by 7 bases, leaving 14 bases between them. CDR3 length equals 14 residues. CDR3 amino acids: CASSPRDKSGEQYF. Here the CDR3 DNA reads TGTGCCAGCTCACCACGGGACAAATCGGGAGAGCAGTACTTC.

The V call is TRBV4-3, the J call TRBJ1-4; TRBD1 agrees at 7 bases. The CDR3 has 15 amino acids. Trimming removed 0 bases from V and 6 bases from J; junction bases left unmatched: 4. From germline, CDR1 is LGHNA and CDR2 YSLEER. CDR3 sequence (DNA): TGCGCCAGCAGCCAAGATCGACAGGGTTATGAAAAACTGTTTTTT. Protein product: CASSQDRQGYEKLFF.

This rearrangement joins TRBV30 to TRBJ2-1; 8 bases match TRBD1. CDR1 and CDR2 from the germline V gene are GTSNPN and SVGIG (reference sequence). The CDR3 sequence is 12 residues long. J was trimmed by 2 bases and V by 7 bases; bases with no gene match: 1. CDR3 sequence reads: CALDRAYNEQFF. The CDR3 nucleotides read TGTGCCTTGGACAGGGCCTACAATGAGCAGTTCTTC.

CDR3 loop: CASSPSLTENTEAFF. The CDR3 bases are TGTGCCAGCTCACCGTCGCTTACAGAGAACACTGAAGCTTTCTTT. The V call is TRBV18, the J call TRBJ1-1; D remains ambiguous. Germline V gives CDR1 KGHSH, CDR2 LQKENI. Trimming pared 3 bases from V and 1 base from J, leaving 12 bases between. The CDR3 spans 15 residues.

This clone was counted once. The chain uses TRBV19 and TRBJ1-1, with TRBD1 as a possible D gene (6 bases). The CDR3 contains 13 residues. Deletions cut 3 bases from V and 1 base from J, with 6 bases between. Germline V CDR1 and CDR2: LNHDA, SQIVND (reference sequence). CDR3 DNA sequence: TGTGCCAGTAGTATGGACAGGAACACTGAAGCTTTCTTT. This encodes CASSMDRNTEAFF.

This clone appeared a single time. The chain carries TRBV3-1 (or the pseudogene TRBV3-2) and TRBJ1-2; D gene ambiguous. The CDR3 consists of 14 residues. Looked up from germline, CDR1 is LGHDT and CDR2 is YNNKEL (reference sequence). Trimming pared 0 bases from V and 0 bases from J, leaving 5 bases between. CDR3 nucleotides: TGTGCCAGCAGCCAAGATATCCCTAACTATGGCTACACCTTC. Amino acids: CASSQDIPNYGYTF.

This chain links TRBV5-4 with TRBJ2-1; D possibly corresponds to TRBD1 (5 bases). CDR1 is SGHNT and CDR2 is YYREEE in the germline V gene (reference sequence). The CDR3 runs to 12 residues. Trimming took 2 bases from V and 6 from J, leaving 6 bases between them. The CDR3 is CASSFTGNEQFF. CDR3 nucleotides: TGTGCCAGCAGCTTTACAGGCAATGAGCAGTTCTTC.

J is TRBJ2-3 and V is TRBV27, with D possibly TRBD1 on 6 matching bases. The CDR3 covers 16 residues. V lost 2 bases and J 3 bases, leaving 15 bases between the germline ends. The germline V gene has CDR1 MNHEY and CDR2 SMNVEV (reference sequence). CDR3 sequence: CASSLGGSRGTDTQYF. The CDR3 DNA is TGTGCCAGCAGTTTAGGTGGGAGTAGGGGGACAGATACGCAGTATTTT.